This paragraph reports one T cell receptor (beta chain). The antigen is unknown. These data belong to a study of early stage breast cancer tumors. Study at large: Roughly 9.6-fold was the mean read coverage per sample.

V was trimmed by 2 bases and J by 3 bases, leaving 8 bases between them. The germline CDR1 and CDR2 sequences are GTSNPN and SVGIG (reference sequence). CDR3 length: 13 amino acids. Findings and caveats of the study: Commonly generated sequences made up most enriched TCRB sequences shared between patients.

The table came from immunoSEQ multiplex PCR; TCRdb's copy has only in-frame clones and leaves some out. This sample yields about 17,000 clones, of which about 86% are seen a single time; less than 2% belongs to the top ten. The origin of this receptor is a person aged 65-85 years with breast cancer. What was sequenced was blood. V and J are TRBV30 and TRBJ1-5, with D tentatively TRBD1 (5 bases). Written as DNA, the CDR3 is TGTGCCTGGAGTACAGGAATCAATCAGCCCCAGCATTTT. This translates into CAWSTGINQPQHF.